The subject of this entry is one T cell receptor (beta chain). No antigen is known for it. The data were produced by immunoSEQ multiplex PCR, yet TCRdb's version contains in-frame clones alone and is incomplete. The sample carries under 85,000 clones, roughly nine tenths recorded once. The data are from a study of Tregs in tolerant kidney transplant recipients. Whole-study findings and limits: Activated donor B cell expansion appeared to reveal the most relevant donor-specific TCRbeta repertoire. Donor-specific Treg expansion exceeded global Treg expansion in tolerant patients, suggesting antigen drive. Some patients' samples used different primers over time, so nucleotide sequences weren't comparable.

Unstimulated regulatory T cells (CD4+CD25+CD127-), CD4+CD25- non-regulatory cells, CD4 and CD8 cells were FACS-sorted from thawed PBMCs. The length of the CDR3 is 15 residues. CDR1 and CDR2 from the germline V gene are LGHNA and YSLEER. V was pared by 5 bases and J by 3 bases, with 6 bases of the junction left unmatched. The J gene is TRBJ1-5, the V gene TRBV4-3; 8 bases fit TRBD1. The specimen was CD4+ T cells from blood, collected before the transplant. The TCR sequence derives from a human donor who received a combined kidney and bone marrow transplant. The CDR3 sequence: CASSTDRGHNQPQHF. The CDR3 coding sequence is TGCGCCAGCAGCACCGACAGGGGCCACAATCAGCCCCAGCATTTT.